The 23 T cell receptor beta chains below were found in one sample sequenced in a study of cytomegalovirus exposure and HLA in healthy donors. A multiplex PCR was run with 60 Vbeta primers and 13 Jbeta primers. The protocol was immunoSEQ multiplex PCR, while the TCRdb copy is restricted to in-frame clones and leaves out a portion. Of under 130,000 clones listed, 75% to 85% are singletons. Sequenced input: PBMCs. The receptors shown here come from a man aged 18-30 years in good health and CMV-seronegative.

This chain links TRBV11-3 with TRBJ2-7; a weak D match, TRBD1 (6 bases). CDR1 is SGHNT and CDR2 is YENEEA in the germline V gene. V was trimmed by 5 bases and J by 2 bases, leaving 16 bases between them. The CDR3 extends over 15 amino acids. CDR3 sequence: CASSQGTKPPYEQYF. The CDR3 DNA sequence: TGTGCCAGCAGCCAGGGGACAAAACCCCCCTACGAGCAGTACTTC.

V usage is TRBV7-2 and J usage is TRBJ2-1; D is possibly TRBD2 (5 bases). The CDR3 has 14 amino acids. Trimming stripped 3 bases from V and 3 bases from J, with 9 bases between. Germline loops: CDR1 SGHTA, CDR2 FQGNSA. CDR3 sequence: CASSFSGYYNEQFF. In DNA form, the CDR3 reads TGTGCCAGCAGCTTCAGCGGTTACTACAATGAGCAGTTCTTC.

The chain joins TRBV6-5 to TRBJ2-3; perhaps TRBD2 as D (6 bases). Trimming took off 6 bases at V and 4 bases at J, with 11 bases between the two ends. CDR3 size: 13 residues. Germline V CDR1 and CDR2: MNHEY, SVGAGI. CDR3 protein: CASRLRDSDTQYF. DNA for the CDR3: TGTGCCAGCAGGTTACGGGACTCAGATACGCAGTATTTT.

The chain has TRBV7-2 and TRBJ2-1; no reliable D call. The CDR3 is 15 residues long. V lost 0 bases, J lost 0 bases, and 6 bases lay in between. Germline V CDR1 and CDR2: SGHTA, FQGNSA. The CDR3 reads CASSLAAFSYNEQFF. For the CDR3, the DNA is TGTGCCAGCAGCTTAGCGGCATTCTCCTACAATGAGCAGTTCTTC. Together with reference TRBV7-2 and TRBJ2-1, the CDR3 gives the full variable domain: GAGVSQSPSNKVTEKGKDVELRCDPISGHTALYWYRQSLGQGLEFLIYFQGNSAPDKSGLPSDRFSAERTGGSVSTLTIQRTQQEDSAVYLCASSLAAFSYNEQFFGPGTRLTVL.

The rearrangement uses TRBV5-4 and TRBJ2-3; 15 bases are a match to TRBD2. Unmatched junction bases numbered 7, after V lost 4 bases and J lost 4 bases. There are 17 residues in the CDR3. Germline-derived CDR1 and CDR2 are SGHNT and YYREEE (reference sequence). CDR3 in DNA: TGTGCCAGCAGCGGGGGACTAGCGGGAGGCGTGGCAGATACGCAGTATTTT. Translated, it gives CASSGGLAGGVADTQYF. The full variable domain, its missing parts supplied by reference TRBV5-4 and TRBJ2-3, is ETGVTQSPTHLIKTRGQQVTLRCSSQSGHNTVSWYQQALGQGPQFIFQYYREEENGRGNFPPRFSGLQFPNYSSELNVNALELDDSALYLCASSGGLAGGVADTQYFGPGTRLTVL.

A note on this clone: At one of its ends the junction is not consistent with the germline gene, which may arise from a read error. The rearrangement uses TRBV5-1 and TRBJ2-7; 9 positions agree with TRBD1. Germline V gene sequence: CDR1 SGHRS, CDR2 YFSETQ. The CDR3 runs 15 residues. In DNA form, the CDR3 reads TGTGCCAGCACCCGCAGGGGGACAGGGTCTTTGGAGCAGTACTTC. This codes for CASTRRGTGSLEQYF.

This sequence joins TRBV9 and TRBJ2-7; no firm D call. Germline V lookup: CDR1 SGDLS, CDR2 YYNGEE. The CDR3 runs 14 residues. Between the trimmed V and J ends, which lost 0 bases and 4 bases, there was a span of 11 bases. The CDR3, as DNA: TGTGCCAGCAGCGTAGGCGCTAGTGCGTACGAGCAGTACTTC. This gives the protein CASSVGASAYEQYF.

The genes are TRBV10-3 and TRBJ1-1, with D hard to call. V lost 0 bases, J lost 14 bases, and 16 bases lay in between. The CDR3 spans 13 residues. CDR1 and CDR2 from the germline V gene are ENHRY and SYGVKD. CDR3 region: CAISESNSSRRFF. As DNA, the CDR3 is TGTGCCATCAGTGAGTCTAACTCAAGCCGGAGGTTCTTT.

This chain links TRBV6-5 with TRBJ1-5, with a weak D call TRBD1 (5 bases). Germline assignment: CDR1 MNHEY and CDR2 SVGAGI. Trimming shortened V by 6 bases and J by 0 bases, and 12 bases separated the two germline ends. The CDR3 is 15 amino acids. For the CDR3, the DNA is TGTGCCAGCAGGCGGACAATATATAGCAATCAGCCCCAGCATTTT. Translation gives CASRRTIYSNQPQHF.

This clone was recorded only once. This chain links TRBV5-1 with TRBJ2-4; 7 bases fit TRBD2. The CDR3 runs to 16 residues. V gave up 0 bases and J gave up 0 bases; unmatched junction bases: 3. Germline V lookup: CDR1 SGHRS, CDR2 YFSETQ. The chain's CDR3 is CASSLEAGVAKNIQYF. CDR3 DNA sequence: TGCGCCAGCAGCTTGGAGGCGGGGGTAGCCAAAAACATTCAGTACTTC. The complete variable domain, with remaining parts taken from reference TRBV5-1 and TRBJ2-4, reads KAGVTQTPRYLIKTRGQQVTLSCSPISGHRSVSWYQQTPGQGLQFLFEYFSETQRNKGNFPGRFSGRQFSNSRSEMNVSTLELGDSALYLCASSLEAGVAKNIQYFGAGTRLSVL.

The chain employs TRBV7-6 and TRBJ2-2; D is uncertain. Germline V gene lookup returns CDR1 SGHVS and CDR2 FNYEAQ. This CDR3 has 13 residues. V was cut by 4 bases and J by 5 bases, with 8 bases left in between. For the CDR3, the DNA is TGTGCCAGCAGCTATGTTCGGACCGGGGAGCTGTTTTTT. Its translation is CASSYVRTGELFF.

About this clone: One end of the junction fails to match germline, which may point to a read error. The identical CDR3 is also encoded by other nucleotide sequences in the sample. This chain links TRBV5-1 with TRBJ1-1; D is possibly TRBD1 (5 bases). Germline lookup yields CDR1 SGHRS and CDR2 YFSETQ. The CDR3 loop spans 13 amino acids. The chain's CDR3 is CASSSIGGTEAFF. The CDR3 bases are TGCGCCAGCAGCTCGATCGGGGGAACTGAAGCCTTCTTT.

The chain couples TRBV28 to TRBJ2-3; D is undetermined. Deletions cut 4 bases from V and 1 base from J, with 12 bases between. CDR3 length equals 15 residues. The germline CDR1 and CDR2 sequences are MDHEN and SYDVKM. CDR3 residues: CASSSGGEGTDTQYF. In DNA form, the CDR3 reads TGTGCCAGCAGTTCCGGCGGAGAGGGCACAGATACGCAGTATTTT.

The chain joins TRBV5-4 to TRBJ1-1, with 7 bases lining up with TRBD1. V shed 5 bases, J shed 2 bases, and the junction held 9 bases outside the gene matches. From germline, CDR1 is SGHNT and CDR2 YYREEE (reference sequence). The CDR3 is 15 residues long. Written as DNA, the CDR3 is TGTGCCAGCAGAGGAACAGGGGTTCAAAACACTGAAGCTTTCTTT. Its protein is CASRGTGVQNTEAFF.

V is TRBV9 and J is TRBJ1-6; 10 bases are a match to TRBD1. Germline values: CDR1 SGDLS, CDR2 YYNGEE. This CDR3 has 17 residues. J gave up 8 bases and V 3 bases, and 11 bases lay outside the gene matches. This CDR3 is CASSDDWDRGGYSPLHF. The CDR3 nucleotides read TGTGCCAGCAGCGATGATTGGGACAGGGGCGGGTATTCACCCCTCCACTTT.

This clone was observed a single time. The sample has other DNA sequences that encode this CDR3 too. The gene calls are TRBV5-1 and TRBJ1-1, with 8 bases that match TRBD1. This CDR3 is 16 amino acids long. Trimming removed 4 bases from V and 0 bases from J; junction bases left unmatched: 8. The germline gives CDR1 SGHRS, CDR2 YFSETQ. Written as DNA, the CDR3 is TGCGCCAGCAGCGTTGACAGGGGCGCATTGAACACTGAAGCTTTCTTT. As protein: CASSVDRGALNTEAFF.

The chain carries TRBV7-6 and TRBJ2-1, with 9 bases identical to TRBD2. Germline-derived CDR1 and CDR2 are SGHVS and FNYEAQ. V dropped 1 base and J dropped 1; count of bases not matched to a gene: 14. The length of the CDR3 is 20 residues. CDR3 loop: CASSLVSLAGVRRSYNEQFF. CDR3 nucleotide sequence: TGTGCCAGCAGCTTAGTTTCGTTAGCGGGAGTCAGACGATCCTACAATGAGCAGTTCTTC.

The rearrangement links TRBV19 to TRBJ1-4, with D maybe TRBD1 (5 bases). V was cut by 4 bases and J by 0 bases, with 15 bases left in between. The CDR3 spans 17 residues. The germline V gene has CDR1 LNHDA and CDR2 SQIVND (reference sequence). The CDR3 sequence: CASSTSGRDSTNEKLFF. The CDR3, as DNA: TGTGCCAGTAGTACCTCGGGGAGGGACTCAACTAATGAAAAACTGTTTTTT.

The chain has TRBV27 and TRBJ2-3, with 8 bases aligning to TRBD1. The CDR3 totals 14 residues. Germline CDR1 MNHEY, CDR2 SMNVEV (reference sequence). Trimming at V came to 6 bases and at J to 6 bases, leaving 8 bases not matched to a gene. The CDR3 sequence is CASSNGQGKDTQYF. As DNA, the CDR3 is TGTGCCAGCAGCAATGGACAGGGAAAGGATACGCAGTATTTT.

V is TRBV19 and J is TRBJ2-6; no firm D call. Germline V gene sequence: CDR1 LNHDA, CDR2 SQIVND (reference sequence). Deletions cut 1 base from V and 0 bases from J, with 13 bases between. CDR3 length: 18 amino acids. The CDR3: CASSIGLTGLSGANVLTF. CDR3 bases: TGTGCCAGTAGTATAGGGTTGACTGGCCTCTCTGGGGCCAACGTCCTGACTTTC.

The CDR3 DNA reads TGTGCCAGTAGTACCTCAGGGGGGCAGCAGTACTTC. Translation gives CASSTSGGQQYF. The chain carries TRBV19 and TRBJ2-7; tentative D call: TRBD1 (7 bases). The CDR3 is 12 amino acids. CDR1 LNHDA and CDR2 SQIVND come from the germline V gene (reference sequence). V lost 4 bases to trimming and J lost 8 bases, with 12 bases between them.

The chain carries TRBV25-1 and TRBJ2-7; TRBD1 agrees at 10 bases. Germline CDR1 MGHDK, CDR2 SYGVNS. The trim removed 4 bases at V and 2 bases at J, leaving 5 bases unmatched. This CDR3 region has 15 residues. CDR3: CASSGDRGYTYEQYF. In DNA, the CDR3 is TGTGCCAGCAGTGGGGACAGGGGTTACACCTACGAGCAGTACTTC.

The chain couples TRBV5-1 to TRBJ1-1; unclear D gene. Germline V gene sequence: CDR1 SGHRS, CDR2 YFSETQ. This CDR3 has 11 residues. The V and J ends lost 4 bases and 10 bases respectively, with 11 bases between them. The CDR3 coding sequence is TGCGCCAGCAGCGGGCATAACACAGCTTTCTTT. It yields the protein CASSGHNTAFF.